The source of this T cell receptor (beta chain) is a study of patients and donors after allogeneic stem cell transplantation. The CDR3 loop spans 14 amino acids. The V gene lost 2 bases and the J gene lost 0 bases, with 5 bases spanning the gap. CDR1 and CDR2 from the germline V gene are MNHEY and SVGEGT. TCRdb itself ran the RT-PCR reads through MiXCR, one entry per CDR3 protein. The repertoire has around 150,000 distinct CDR3 sequences, roughly 31% of them found once; the top ten carry 3.2%. V usage is TRBV6-2 or TRBV6-3 and J usage is TRBJ2-4; D call uncertain. Sequencing was carried out using blood, either unsorted or a sorted T cell fraction (not recorded which). The clonotype was recovered from a human donor who was either an allogeneic HSCT recipient or a stem cell or donor lymphocyte infusion donor (not recorded which). It is not recorded whose cells these are; they may come from a transplant donor. In nucleotides, the CDR3 is TGTGCCAGCAGTTACGTCCTAGCCAAAAACATTCAGTACTTC. As protein: CASSYVLAKNIQYF.